These 16 T cell receptor beta chains were all obtained from the same sample, sequenced in a study of cytomegalovirus exposure and HLA in healthy donors. Sequencing used immunoSEQ multiplex PCR; TCRdb keeps in-frame clones, though not all of them. The sample has roughly 49,000 clones; over 85% are singletons. The sample taken for sequencing was PBMCs. The receptors were gathered from a woman under 30 in good health and CMV-seropositive.

The chain combines TRBV28 with TRBJ2-3, with 8 bases matching TRBD1. This CDR3 is 14 amino acids long. Germline lookup yields CDR1 MDHEN and CDR2 SYDVKM. Unmatched junction bases numbered 9, after V lost 10 bases and J lost 3 bases. The CDR3 DNA follows: TGTGCCACCAACCCAGGGGGCAAAACAGATACGCAGTATTTT. Amino acid sequence: CATNPGGKTDTQYF.

This clone has a single count. One junction end does not reproduce the germline sequence, and a read error may be involved. The CDR3 region has the DNA TGTGCCAGCAGTGGGGGACAGGGGCTTCACTTC. Protein sequence: CASSGGQGLHF. This chain connects TRBV6-6 to TRBJ1-2; 10 nucleotides line up with TRBD1. This CDR3 region has 11 residues. Germline CDR1 and CDR2: MNHNY and SVGAGI (reference sequence).

The CDR3 DNA follows: TGCGCCAGCAGCCAAGCTGTTCCGAACACCGGGGAGCTGTTTTTT. This sequence encodes CASSQAVPNTGELFF. This sequence joins TRBV4-3 and TRBJ2-2; D is unresolved. V lost 1 base to trimming and J lost 0 bases, with 6 bases between them. This CDR3 is built from 15 residues. Per the germline V gene, CDR1 is LGHNA and CDR2 is YSLEER.

Only one count was recorded for this clone. V gene TRBV28 combines with J gene TRBJ2-3, with TRBD2 identical over 11 bases. Germline lookup yields CDR1 MDHEN and CDR2 SYDVKM. CDR3 length equals 17 residues. Trimming at V came to 5 bases and at J to 6 bases, leaving 13 bases not matched to a gene. The CDR3 protein is CASSRALGLADADTQYF. CDR3 nucleotide sequence: TGTGCCAGCAGTAGAGCCTTGGGACTAGCGGACGCGGATACGCAGTATTTT.

The chain joins TRBV27 to TRBJ2-3, with TRBD2 identical over 8 bases. The CDR3 has 13 amino acids. V shed 2 bases, J shed 14 bases, and the junction held 9 bases outside the gene matches. Per the germline V gene, CDR1 is MNHEY and CDR2 is SMNVEV (reference sequence). This CDR3 is CASSLRREALRYF. Here the CDR3 DNA reads TGTGCCAGCAGTTTACGGCGGGAGGCCCTCAGGTATTTT.

The chain employs TRBV11-1 and TRBJ2-2; D might be TRBD2 (6 bases). The germline V gene has CDR1 SGHAT and CDR2 FQDESV (reference sequence). The ends were cut back, 3 bases at V and 2 bases at J, with 10 bases in the middle. The CDR3 loop spans 15 amino acids. The CDR3, as DNA: TGTGCCAGCAGCTTGGTGCGGGGCAACACCGGGGAGCTGTTTTTT. Translating it yields CASSLVRGNTGELFF.

The rearrangement links TRBV7-9 to TRBJ1-5; TRBD1 matches at 12 bases. CDR3 size: 16 residues. The ends lost 5 bases at V and 6 bases at J; junction bases unmatched: 8. Per the germline V gene, CDR1 is SEHNR and CDR2 is FQNEAQ (reference sequence). The CDR3 nucleotides are TGTGCCAGCAGCGGGACCGGGACAGGGGGCGTTCAGCCCCAGCATTTT. It is translated as CASSGTGTGGVQPQHF.

This clone has just a few counts. The chain uses TRBV5-3 and TRBJ1-5; TRBD1 is a possible D gene (6 bases). TRBV5-3 falls under the ORF class, with uncertain function. V lost 1 base and J lost 4, with 15 bases in between. The CDR3 length is 16 residues. The CDR3 sequence is CARSLRRGARNQPQHF. The CDR3 nucleotides are TGTGCCAGAAGCTTGCGCCGGGGGGCACGGAATCAGCCCCAGCATTTT.

The rearrangement uses TRBV7-9 and TRBJ2-7; possible D gene TRBD1, 6 bases. Germline V lookup: CDR1 SEHNR, CDR2 FQNEAQ (reference sequence). The V end was cut by 5 bases, the J end by 3 bases, with 17 bases between. The CDR3 sequence is 15 residues long. CDR3 loop: CASSTTGTSFYEQYF. In nucleotides, the CDR3 is TGTGCCAGCAGCACGACCGGGACAAGCTTCTACGAGCAGTACTTC.

The J gene is TRBJ2-1, the V gene TRBV5-8; 7 bases match TRBD1. The ends lost 0 bases at V and 2 bases at J; junction bases unmatched: 2. The CDR3 is 15 residues long. The V gene's germline CDR1 is SGHTS and CDR2 YDEGEE. The CDR3 protein is CASSLEGAAYNEQFF. For the CDR3, the DNA is TGTGCCAGCAGCTTGGAGGGGGCCGCCTACAATGAGCAGTTCTTC.

The chain uses TRBV28 and TRBJ1-2; D might be TRBD1 (6 bases). V was pared by 3 bases and J by 4 bases, with 15 bases between. The CDR3 is 15 amino acids. Per the germline V gene, CDR1 is MDHEN and CDR2 is SYDVKM. Here the CDR3 reads CASSFPGDPFYGYTF. The CDR3 DNA sequence: TGTGCCAGCAGTTTTCCAGGGGACCCCTTCTATGGCTACACCTTC.

This chain uses TRBV5-1 with TRBJ2-1; perhaps TRBD1 as D (6 bases). V lost 2 bases and J 8 bases, leaving 23 bases between the germline ends. Germline V gene sequence: CDR1 SGHRS, CDR2 YFSETQ. The CDR3 is made up of 17 amino acids. The CDR3, as DNA: TGCGCCAGCAGCTTAAGGGGGAGCGGAGACCCCTCGGATGAGCAGTTCTTC. This translates into CASSLRGSGDPSDEQFF.

The chain joins TRBV5-4 to TRBJ2-5, with 7 bases aligning to TRBD1. Germline CDR1 is SGHNT and CDR2 is YYREEE (reference sequence). The J segment lost 1 base and the V segment lost 0 bases, leaving 3 bases of the junction unmatched. The CDR3 loop spans 15 amino acids. The CDR3 DNA reads as TGTGCCAGCAGCTTGGGCCGACAGGGCCAAGAGACCCAGTACTTC. As protein: CASSLGRQGQETQYF.

The sample holds one count of this clone. The chain carries TRBV19 and TRBJ2-7; 7 positions agree with TRBD1. The V gene's germline CDR1 is LNHDA and CDR2 SQIVND (reference sequence). The CDR3 length is 14 residues. After removal of 4 bases from V and 2 bases from J, the junction contained 5 bases not matched to a gene. Written as DNA, the CDR3 is TGTGCCAGTAGTACTTCCGGGACAGCCTACGAGCAGTACTTC. Its translation: CASSTSGTAYEQYF.

This chain connects TRBV7-2 to TRBJ2-2; 7 bases map to TRBD1. The CDR3 totals 16 residues. Trimming at V came to 1 base and at J to 0 bases, leaving 2 bases not matched to a gene. Per germline, CDR1 SGHTA and CDR2 FQGNSA. CDR3 protein: CASSLGQGANTGELFF. The DNA of the CDR3 is TGTGCCAGCAGCTTAGGACAGGGCGCGAACACCGGGGAGCTGTTTTTT.

In DNA form, the CDR3 reads TGCGCCAGCAGCTTGACCCGGGTAGAACACGAGCAGTACTTC. This gives the protein CASSLTRVEHEQYF. The J gene is TRBJ2-7, the V gene TRBV5-1; D not resolved. V lost 1 base to trimming and J lost 5 bases, with 13 bases between them. Germline V gene sequence: CDR1 SGHRS, CDR2 YFSETQ. The CDR3 has 14 amino acids.